This record covers a single TCR beta chain. Its target is unknown. The data were obtained in a study of vaccination and CD4 T cells after COVID-19. Treatment here: roughly 11-day PBMC culture with coronavirus spike peptide pools or control peptides (ViraFEST assay). ViraFEST used peptide pools to expand antigen-specific T cells, then sequenced TCRs. Dates of PCR positivity, March to December 2020, preceded the US Alpha, Beta and Delta variants. The CDR3 extends over 16 amino acids. Germline-derived CDR1 and CDR2 are DFQATT and SNEGSKA (reference sequence). Trimming left V 1 base short and J 0 bases short, with 14 bases between. Sequence data for DNA of cultured CD4+ T cells were generated by the Oncomine TCR Beta short-read assay. TCRdb reanalysed the PCR reads using MiXCR and keeps one entry per CDR3 protein. Of some 8,400 distinct CDR3 sequences in the sample, about 31% were seen once.

This chain joins TRBV20-1 and TRBJ2-3; tentatively, D is TRBD2 (6 bases). The sequence derives from a human donor with COVID-19. The sample was cultured CD4+ T cells from blood. Here the CDR3 reads CSARARGGESTDTQYF. The DNA for the CDR3 is TGCAGTGCTAGAGCCCGGGGCGGGGAAAGCACAGATACGCAGTATTTT.